The sequence of this T cell receptor beta chain was determined in a study of blood T cell repertoires in COVID-19. Background on the study: PBMCs, B-cell-depleted T cells, or T cells were the source of the cDNA or gDNA that made up the material.

The CDR3 covers 13 residues. Germline V gene data show CDR1 as WSHSY and CDR2 as SAAADI. V trimming: 6 bases; J trimming: 6 bases; junction bases outside the gene matches: 5. Original analysis: Cell counts per sample came from amplifying reference gene primers. The method was immunoSEQ multiplex PCR; TCRdb's version includes in-frame clones alone and lacks a portion of them. The V and J calls and the clone size are those of that table, but D and trimming were determined from the DNA. The repertoire holds 50,000 to 85,000 clones, with around 82% as singletons. Sequenced input: peripheral blood. The chain combines TRBV10-2 with TRBJ2-7; 10 bases are shared with TRBD1. The clonotype originates from a man aged 55 to 70 with acute or convalescent COVID-19. CDR3 bases: TGCGCCAGCAGGGAGACAGGGGGCACCGAGCAGTACTTC. Residues: CASRETGGTEQYF.